These 18 T cell receptor beta chains came from one sample sequenced in a study of T cell responses to AZD1222 COVID-19 vaccine. Assay: immunoSEQ multiplex PCR; the TCRdb copy retains only in-frame clones and omits some. The sample gives over 85,000 clones, around 94% of which show up once; roughly 12% is in the top ten. Source: peripheral blood, taken on day 0 of AZD1222 vaccination. All receptors come from an adult in good health.

The chain links TRBV5-4 to TRBJ2-1; D is perhaps TRBD1 (6 bases). The CDR3 is 16 residues long. Germline assignment: CDR1 SGHNT and CDR2 YYREEE (reference sequence). The V end was cut by 4 bases, the J end by 3 bases, with 17 bases between. The CDR3 nucleotides read TGTGCCAGCAGCAACTTTATGCAGGGACACTACAATGAGCAGTTCTTC. This codes for CASSNFMQGHYNEQFF.

The CDR3 nucleotides read TGTGCCACCAGTTCGAGGGGTCATGAGCAGTTCTTC. Translating it yields CATSSRGHEQFF. The chain joins TRBV24-1 to TRBJ2-1, with D possibly called TRBD1 or TRBD2 (5 bases each). V dropped 6 bases and J dropped 8 bases, with 10 bases sitting between them. The CDR3 spans 12 residues. CDR1 and CDR2 (germline): KGHDR, SFDVKD.

V and J are TRBV28 and TRBJ2-2, with D maybe TRBD2 (6 bases). The CDR3 spans 15 residues. Looked up from germline, CDR1 is MDHEN and CDR2 is SYDVKM. V gave up 7 bases and J gave up 4 bases, with 16 bases separating them. The CDR3 DNA reads TGTGCCAGCAAAACTCCCCTGGGGGGCACCGGGGAGCTGTTTTTT. Residues: CASKTPLGGTGELFF.

This clone was recorded at least ten times. The chain combines TRBV5-4 with TRBJ1-6, with TRBD1 matching 9 bases. CDR1 is SGHNT and CDR2 is YYREEE in the germline V gene (reference sequence). Trimming at V came to 4 bases and at J to 8 bases, leaving 7 bases not matched to a gene. The CDR3 is made up of 15 amino acids. The chain's CDR3 is CASSLDRGEYSPLHF. The CDR3 coding sequence is TGTGCCAGCAGCCTGGACAGGGGCGAGTATTCACCCCTCCACTTT. The full variable domain, rest sourced from reference TRBV5-4 and TRBJ1-6, is ETGVTQSPTHLIKTRGQQVTLRCSSQSGHNTVSWYQQALGQGPQFIFQYYREEENGRGNFPPRFSGLQFPNYSSELNVNALELDDSALYLCASSLDRGEYSPLHFGNGTRLTVT.

This sequence joins TRBV6-2 or TRBV6-3 and TRBJ2-1, with 9 bases matching TRBD2. Germline V gene sequence: CDR1 MNHEY, CDR2 SVGEGT. Trimming took 2 bases from V and 5 from J; bases not matched to a gene: 10. This CDR3 contains 17 residues. The CDR3 nucleotides are TGTGCCAGCAGTTACGAAATCCGCGGGAGGGCCGACAATGAGCAGTTCTTC. Protein: CASSYEIRGRADNEQFF.

This clone was picked up one time. The chain carries TRBV6-4 and TRBJ2-2; D is possibly TRBD2 (5 bases). Germline CDR1 reads MRHNA; CDR2 reads SNTAGT. Trimming removed 0 bases from V and 3 bases from J, with 11 bases in between. The CDR3 is 16 amino acids. The CDR3 region is CASSDSRSGDTGELFF. The DNA of the CDR3 is TGTGCCAGCAGTGACTCACGATCCGGGGACACCGGGGAGCTGTTTTTT.

This clone has only one observation. The chain has TRBV25-1 and TRBJ1-6; D not certain. Germline CDR1 MGHDK, CDR2 SYGVNS. There are 17 residues in the CDR3. Trimming shortened V by 3 bases and J by 7 bases, and 19 bases separated the two germline ends. The CDR3 DNA sequence: TGTGCCAGCAGTGACCTTTTAAGCCCAGGATCAAATTCACCCCTCCACTTT. It encodes CASSDLLSPGSNSPLHF.

This chain joins TRBV19 and TRBJ2-1; D may be TRBD1 (5 bases). CDR1 and CDR2 (germline): LNHDA, SQIVND (reference sequence). This CDR3 is 15 amino acids long. Deletions cut 4 bases from V and 1 base from J, with 11 bases between. This CDR3 is CASSTRTISYNEQFF. CDR3 in DNA: TGTGCCAGTAGTACTCGGACAATTTCCTACAATGAGCAGTTCTTC.

This chain connects TRBV30 to TRBJ2-7, with 8 positions matching TRBD2. V was clipped by 2 bases and J by 6 bases; unmatched bases: 9. This CDR3 contains 14 residues. Germline loops: CDR1 GTSNPN, CDR2 SVGIG (reference sequence). The DNA for the CDR3 is TGTGCCTGGAGTCGGTGGAGCGGGAGCTCCGAGCAGTACTTC. Residues: CAWSRWSGSSEQYF.

The genes are TRBV3-1 (or the pseudogene TRBV3-2) and TRBJ1-4; 7 nucleotides match TRBD1. Trimming removed 4 bases from V and 4 bases from J; junction bases left unmatched: 12. CDR1 is LGHDT, CDR2 YNNKEL, per germline (reference sequence). The CDR3 has 17 residues. The CDR3: CASSLLKGGSINEKLFF. CDR3 sequence (DNA): TGTGCCAGCAGCCTTTTGAAAGGGGGCAGTATTAATGAAAAACTGTTTTTT.

The V gene is TRBV7-2, the J gene TRBJ2-1; the match to TRBD2 covers 8 bases. V gave up 6 bases and J gave up 4 bases; unmatched junction bases: 11. This CDR3 has 16 residues. Germline CDR1 is SGHTA and CDR2 is FQGNSA. The CDR3 loop reads CASRIVPSGLYNEQFF. CDR3 nucleotides: TGTGCCAGCAGGATAGTTCCTAGCGGGCTATACAATGAGCAGTTCTTC.

The chain recombines TRBV19 with TRBJ2-2; D might be TRBD1 (6 bases). Germline loops: CDR1 LNHDA, CDR2 SQIVND (reference sequence). V lost 7 bases and J lost 0, with 12 bases in between. CDR3 length equals 15 residues. The CDR3 spells CASMRGIANTGELFF. The CDR3, as DNA: TGTGCCAGTATGAGGGGGATCGCGAACACCGGGGAGCTGTTTTTT. The whole variable domain, remainder taken from reference TRBV19 and TRBJ2-2, is DGGITQSPKYLFRKEGQNVTLSCEQNLNHDAMYWYRQDPGQGLRLIYYSQIVNDFQKGDIAEGYSVSREKKESFPLTVTSAQKNPTAFYLCASMRGIANTGELFFGEGSRLTVL.

The chain uses TRBV28 and TRBJ1-1, with a tentative D call TRBD1 (6 bases). The length of the CDR3 is 15 residues. Germline CDR1 MDHEN, CDR2 SYDVKM. Trimming removed 8 bases at V and 1 base at J, with 17 bases between. CDR3 amino acids: CASGQAGQRNTEAFF. The CDR3, as DNA: TGTGCCAGCGGGCAGGCTGGACAGAGGAACACTGAAGCTTTCTTT. The entire variable domain, with the rest obtained from reference TRBV28 and TRBJ1-1, is as follows: DVKVTQSSRYLVKRTGEKVFLECVQDMDHENMFWYRQDPGLGLRLIYFSYDVKMKEKGDIPEGYSVSREKKERFSLILESASTNQTSMYLCASGQAGQRNTEAFFGQGTRLTVV.

This chain links TRBV19 with TRBJ1-1; D not resolved. The V gene's germline CDR1 is LNHDA and CDR2 SQIVND (reference sequence). Trimming pared 6 bases from V and 11 bases from J, leaving 25 bases between. The CDR3 spans 15 residues. Here the CDR3 reads CASSPMGWGAQGAFF. The CDR3 bases are TGTGCCAGTAGCCCCATGGGGTGGGGTGCCCAAGGCGCTTTCTTT. Supplemented by reference TRBV19 and TRBJ1-1, the full variable domain reads DGGITQSPKYLFRKEGQNVTLSCEQNLNHDAMYWYRQDPGQGLRLIYYSQIVNDFQKGDIAEGYSVSREKKESFPLTVTSAQKNPTAFYLCASSPMGWGAQGAFFGQGTRLTVV.

The gene calls are TRBV6-4 and TRBJ2-1; 9 bases agree with TRBD1. The CDR3 sequence is 14 residues long. CDR1 and CDR2 (germline): MRHNA, SNTAGT. V trimming: 6 bases; J trimming: 6 bases; junction bases outside the gene matches: 6. The CDR3 spells CASSRDRALNEQFF. DNA for the CDR3: TGTGCCAGCAGCCGGGACAGGGCTCTCAATGAGCAGTTCTTC.

The chain is built from TRBV7-2 and TRBJ1-5, with D possibly matching TRBD1 (6 bases). The CDR3 runs to 13 residues. The germline gives CDR1 SGHTA, CDR2 FQGNSA. Trimming removed 8 bases at V and 7 bases at J, with 15 bases between. CDR3 in amino acids: CASSGGPGQPQHF. CDR3 DNA: TGTGCCAGCTCCGGGGGGCCAGGCCAGCCCCAGCATTTT.

The chain is built from TRBV27 and TRBJ2-1; TRBD2 agrees at 10 bases. Trimming at V came to 3 bases and at J to 8 bases, leaving 7 bases not matched to a gene. Germline V gene data show CDR1 as MNHEY and CDR2 as SMNVEV (reference sequence). The length of the CDR3 is 15 residues. The CDR3 region is CASSFRAGGPHEQFF. DNA of the CDR3: TGTGCCAGCAGTTTTAGAGCGGGGGGGCCTCATGAGCAGTTCTTC.

This chain uses TRBV11-2 with TRBJ1-2; 7 nucleotides line up with TRBD1. V was pared by 4 bases and J by 6 bases, with 5 bases of the junction left unmatched. Germline values: CDR1 SGHAT, CDR2 FQNNGV. The CDR3 covers 13 residues. Here the CDR3 DNA reads TGTGCCAGCAGCTCACAGGGGTTAAATGGCTACACCTTC. Protein sequence: CASSSQGLNGYTF. The full variable domain, completed using reference TRBV11-2 and TRBJ1-2, is EAGVAQSPRYKIIEKRQSVAFWCNPISGHATLYWYQQILGQGPKLLIQFQNNGVVDDSQLPKDRFSAERLKGVDSTLKIQPAKLEDSAVYLCASSSQGLNGYTFGSGTRLTVV.